This T cell receptor (beta chain) was sequenced during a study of T cells in Graves' hyperthyroidism and ophthalmopathy (dated by TCRdb to between 2018 and 2021). Regarding the complete study: Peripheral blood was sampled at the time of initial diagnosis, prior to any treatment. A discovery cohort of around 100 patients, fewer than 50 with Graves' ophthalmopathy and roughly 59 with stable Graves' hyperthyroidism, was used to find distinguishing TCR V-J signatures. An independent validation cohort of 18 to 20 hyperthyroidism patients and approximately 17 patients who later progressed to ophthalmopathy tested prospective prediction of ophthalmopathy. The roughly 94 discovery patients were randomly split 7:3 into training and test sets. Thyroid tissue and blood T-cell repertoires from over 5 Graves' hyperthyroidism patients were also compared in the study. After blood sampling, hyperthyroidism patients were treated with methimazole at a starting dose of 30 mg daily, and ophthalmopathy patients were treated with high-dose intravenous methylprednisolone. TCR Vbeta CDR3 sequencing of 120 to 150 peripheral blood samples (approximately 44 ophthalmopathy, some 75 hyperthyroidism and some 17 progressor patients) is reported in the paper. The study at large found these results: Most expanded thyroid clonotypes (frequency above 0.001) were also detected in blood, a finding suggesting that blood repertoires may reflect thyroid immune responses. In validation, progression to ophthalmopathy was predicted by the model with more than 65% sensitivity and just over 72% specificity, a median of around 5.9 months before onset. Sample size was not statistically predetermined, and investigators were not blinded to group allocation. A 13 V-J signature model separated ophthalmopathy from stable hyperthyroidism, with just over 85% sensitivity and 81.08% specificity in cross-validation and 80%/75% in testing.

This clonotype was counted many times. There is no known antigen for this receptor. Per-base quality was not reported, and no clone a single base away is much larger than it. Amplification of TCR beta CDR3 regions was carried out from RNA transcripts. The TCR CDR3 was subjected to a first round of RT-PCR using the HTBI primer set and the Qiagen OneStep RT-PCR kit. A second multiplex PCR round built the libraries, followed by size selection and purification. Libraries were sequenced paired-end with 100 bp reads on an Illumina HiSeq2000. The original methods were these. Raw data were processed with SOAPnuke, discarding reads with adapters, uncalled bases, mean Phred below 15, or no exact constant-primer or identifier match. High-quality paired reads were merged using COPE v1.2.5, and each unique nucleotide sequence was defined as a clonotype. MiTCR v1.1 was used to align clonotypes to the IMGT TRBV, TRBD and TRBJ reference segments. Only V-J combinations with frequency above 0.0001, covering approximately 99% of repertoires, were analysed. The TCS score was defined as the ratio of F50 (clonal expansion) to E x V (chaos), calculated using BLOSUM62-based TCRdist between CDR3 peptides within each V-J. Welch's t-statistics and random forest reduced several hundred V-J features to 13, which were used in a naive Bayes classifier (R e1071). TCRdb redid the processing of the public reads, applying fastp at Q25 and MiXCR, and retained in-frame beta chains. Rows are unified per CDR3 protein, each entry keeping the most common DNA and genes. The V and J calls come from TCRdb's annotation, not from the publication. This sample lists under 250,000 distinct CDR3 sequences; approximately 25% were detected once. Roughly 40% of the sample belongs to the ten largest clones.

Ophthalmopathy patients had moderately to severely active disease, Clinical Activity Score of at least 3, NOSPECS grade of at least 4, and duration under 3 months. The study excluded patients with uncontrolled infections, other autoimmune diseases, pregnancy or lactation. Diagnoses were based on clinical symptoms, serum thyroxine and TRAb, thyroid ultrasound and orbital computed tomography. PBMCs were separated from 7.5 to 10 ml of fresh peripheral blood using Ficoll-Paque density gradient centrifugation. Total RNA was extracted with Trizol reagent, and quality was checked on an Agilent 2100 Bioanalyzer. V loses 0 bases of germline sequence and J loses 2 bases, and the interval between the two ends is 5 bases. From the cysteine up to the phenylalanine, the CDR3 has a length of 14 residues. Only the CDR3 portion is preserved as DNA: 42 bases, with reading frame beginning at the first base. From a lookup of the germline V gene, CDR1 and CDR2 are SGHRS and YFSETQ.

The sequenced sample consisted of blood. The clonotype was recovered from a woman between 35 and 50 years old with Graves' ophthalmopathy. Recombination connected TRBV5-1 to TRBJ2-2; no D segment can be confidently identified. Read as DNA, the sequence is TGCGCCAGCAGCTTGGACACAAACACCGGGGAGCTGTTTTTT. Its amino acids are CASSLDTNTGELFF.